The 12 T cell receptor beta chains presented below share a single source sample, sequenced in a study of healthy donors' naive CD4 and CD8 T cells. A linear amplification protocol produced the TCR libraries from 500 ng of total RNA. TCRdb re-called the reads with MiXCR, one entry per CDR3 protein. The repertoire consists of 150,000 to 200,000 distinct CDR3 sequences, with 65% to 80% occurring once and the leading ten covering 2% to 2.5%. The specimen was naive CD4+ and CD8+ T cells sorted from blood, pooled from several donors. Receptors were obtained from a pool of human donors in good health; the sample pools cells from several healthy donors.

The chain is built from TRBV19 and TRBJ1-2; D might be TRBD1 (5 bases). This CDR3 is built from 13 residues. Germline CDR1 is LNHDA and CDR2 is SQIVND (reference sequence). V was pared by 5 bases and J by 5 bases, with 12 bases between. CDR3 in DNA: TGTGCCAGTAGTGTTACCCGGACATATGGCTACACCTTC. Residues: CASSVTRTYGYTF.

DNA of the CDR3: TGTGCCAGCAGCCAAGAAGTTGCGGACCCTTACAATGAGCAGTTCTTC. Its protein product is CASSQEVADPYNEQFF. The chain employs TRBV4-2 and TRBJ2-1; D unresolved. The germline gives CDR1 LGHNA, CDR2 YNFKEQ. V shed 0 bases and J shed 4 bases, with 13 bases lying between them. CDR3 length: 16 residues.

V usage is TRBV29-1 and J usage is TRBJ2-4; 8 bases align to TRBD2. In germline, CDR1 is SQVTM, CDR2 ANQGSEA. Losses at the gene ends were 4 bases for V and 1 base for J; bases not matched to a gene: 9. This CDR3 has 16 residues. CDR3 DNA sequence: TGCAGCGTTGGGAAGGGTAGCGGGGCCGCCAAAAACATTCAGTACTTC. Translated, it gives CSVGKGSGAAKNIQYF.

The chain couples TRBV5-4 to TRBJ1-2; D is unclear. Germline V gene lookup returns CDR1 SGHNT and CDR2 YYREEE (reference sequence). There are 13 residues in the CDR3. Between the trimmed V and J ends, which lost 0 bases and 6 bases, there was a span of 9 bases. The DNA for the CDR3 is TGTGCCAGCAGCTTGGCGCAGATCAATGGCTACACCTTC. Translated: CASSLAQINGYTF.

The count of this clonotype is one. The J gene is TRBJ1-2, the V gene TRBV5-5; 7 bases line up with TRBD1. Germline lookup yields CDR1 SGHKS and CDR2 YYEKEE (reference sequence). Trimming removed 0 bases from V and 3 bases from J; junction bases left unmatched: 2. The CDR3 is 14 residues long. The CDR3 sequence: CASSLDQGDYGYTF. CDR3 bases: TGTGCCAGCAGCTTGGACCAGGGGGACTATGGCTACACCTTC. Combining the CDR3 with reference TRBV5-5 and TRBJ1-2 gives the whole variable domain DAGVTQSPTHLIKTRGQQVTLRCSPISGHKSVSWYQQVLGQGPQFIFQYYEKEERGRGNFPDRFSARQFPNYSSELNVNALLLGDSALYLCASSLDQGDYGYTFGSGTRLTVV.

The chain couples TRBV20-1 to TRBJ2-1; the match to TRBD2 covers 7 bases. CDR1 and CDR2 from the germline V gene are DFQATT and SNEGSKA (reference sequence). The length of the CDR3 is 13 residues. With 7 bases clipped from V and 6 bases from J, the junction kept 9 bases outside the gene matches. The CDR3: CSVVAGAVNEQFF. The CDR3 DNA reads as TGCAGTGTCGTGGCGGGAGCGGTCAATGAGCAGTTCTTC.

The chain couples TRBV5-6 to TRBJ2-1; 13 bases line up with TRBD2. V shed 4 bases, J shed 0 bases, and the junction held 7 bases outside the gene matches. The CDR3 spans 18 residues. The V gene's germline CDR1 is SGHDT and CDR2 YYEEEE. The CDR3 DNA sequence: TGTGCCAGCAGCCTCGGACTAGCGGGGGCCTTCTCCTACAATGAGCAGTTCTTC. This sequence encodes CASSLGLAGAFSYNEQFF.

V and J are TRBV27 and TRBJ1-2; D unresolved. The CDR3 has 15 residues. V was trimmed by 4 bases and J by 1 base, leaving 13 bases between them. Germline V gene sequence: CDR1 MNHEY, CDR2 SMNVEV (reference sequence). The CDR3 sequence is CASSSTDHFNYGYTF. As DNA, the CDR3 is TGTGCCAGCAGTTCTACAGACCATTTTAACTATGGCTACACCTTC.

The CDR3 DNA reads as TGTGCCAGCAGTTTATCAAGGGGGCCGGGTTATGGCTACACCTTC. It specifies CASSLSRGPGYGYTF. The chain combines TRBV27 with TRBJ1-2, with TRBD1 matching over 7 bases. Germline V gives CDR1 MNHEY, CDR2 SMNVEV (reference sequence). V shed 0 bases and J 5 bases; nucleotides not matched to a gene: 6. This CDR3 is built from 15 residues.

The rearrangement links TRBV19 to TRBJ2-7, with D unresolved. V was clipped by 3 bases and J by 2 bases, with 14 bases between them. This CDR3 is built from 15 residues. Looked up from germline, CDR1 is LNHDA and CDR2 is SQIVND (reference sequence). The CDR3 DNA sequence: TGTGCCAGTAGTATTGGCCCCGACGGCCCCTACGAGCAGTACTTC. Translated: CASSIGPDGPYEQYF. The full variable domain, its missing parts supplied by reference TRBV19 and TRBJ2-7, is DGGITQSPKYLFRKEGQNVTLSCEQNLNHDAMYWYRQDPGQGLRLIYYSQIVNDFQKGDIAEGYSVSREKKESFPLTVTSAQKNPTAFYLCASSIGPDGPYEQYFGPGTRLTVT.

The rearrangement links TRBV27 to TRBJ2-1; 10 bases align to TRBD2. V lost 6 bases and J lost 2; bases outside the gene matches: 7. This CDR3 spans 16 amino acids. Germline V gives CDR1 MNHEY, CDR2 SMNVEV (reference sequence). The CDR3 coding sequence is TGTGCCAGCAGACCTAGCGGGAGAATCACCTACAATGAGCAGTTCTTC. This sequence encodes CASRPSGRITYNEQFF.

V gene TRBV20-1 combines with J gene TRBJ2-7; 12 bases agree with TRBD2. The CDR3 loop spans 14 amino acids. CDR1 is DFQATT and CDR2 is SNEGSKA in the germline V gene (reference sequence). V lost 7 bases and J lost 3; bases outside the gene matches: 7. CDR3 sequence reads: CSVKTSGSFYEQYF. CDR3 bases: TGCAGTGTCAAGACTAGCGGGAGCTTCTACGAGCAGTACTTC.